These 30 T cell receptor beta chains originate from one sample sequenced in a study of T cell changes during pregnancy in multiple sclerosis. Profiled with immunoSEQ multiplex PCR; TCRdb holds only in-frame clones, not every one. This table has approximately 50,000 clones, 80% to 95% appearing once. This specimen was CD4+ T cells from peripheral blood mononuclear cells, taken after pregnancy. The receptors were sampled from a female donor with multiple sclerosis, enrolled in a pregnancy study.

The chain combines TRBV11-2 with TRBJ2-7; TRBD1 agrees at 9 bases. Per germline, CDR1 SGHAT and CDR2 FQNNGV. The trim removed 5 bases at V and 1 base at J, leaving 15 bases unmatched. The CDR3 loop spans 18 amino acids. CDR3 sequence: CASSTRRRGTGISYEQYF. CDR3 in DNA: TGTGCCAGCAGCACCAGACGGCGCGGGACAGGGATTTCCTACGAGCAGTACTTC.

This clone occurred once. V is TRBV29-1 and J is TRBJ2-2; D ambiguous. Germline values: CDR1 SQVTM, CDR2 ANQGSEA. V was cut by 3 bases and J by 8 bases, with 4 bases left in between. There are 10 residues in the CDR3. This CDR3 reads CSVDMGELFF. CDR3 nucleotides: TGCAGCGTTGACATGGGGGAGCTGTTTTTT.

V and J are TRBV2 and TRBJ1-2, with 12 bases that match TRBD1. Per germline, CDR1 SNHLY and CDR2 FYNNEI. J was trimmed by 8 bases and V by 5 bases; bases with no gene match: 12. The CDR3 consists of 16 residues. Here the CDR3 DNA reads TGTGCCAGCAGTCAACTTCGGGACAGGGGGCTAGAGGGCTACACCTTC. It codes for CASSQLRDRGLEGYTF.

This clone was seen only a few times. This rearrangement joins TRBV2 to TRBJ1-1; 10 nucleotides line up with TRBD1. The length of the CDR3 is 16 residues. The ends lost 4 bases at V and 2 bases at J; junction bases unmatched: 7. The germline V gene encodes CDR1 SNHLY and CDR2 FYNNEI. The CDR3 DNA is TGTGCCAGCAGTGTATACTGGGACAGGGGAAACACTGAAGCTTTCTTT. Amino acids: CASSVYWDRGNTEAFF.

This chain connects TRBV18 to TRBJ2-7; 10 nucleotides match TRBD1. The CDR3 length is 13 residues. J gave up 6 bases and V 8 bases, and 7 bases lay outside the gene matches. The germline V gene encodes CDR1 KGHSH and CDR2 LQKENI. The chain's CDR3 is CASAGTGAGEQYF. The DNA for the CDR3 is TGTGCCAGCGCCGGGACAGGGGCCGGCGAGCAGTACTTC.

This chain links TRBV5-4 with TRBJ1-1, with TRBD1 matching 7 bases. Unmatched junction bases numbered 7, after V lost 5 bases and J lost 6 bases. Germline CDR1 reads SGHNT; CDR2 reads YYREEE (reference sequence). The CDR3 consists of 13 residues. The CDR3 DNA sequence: TGTGCCAGCAGTCCCGACAGGGCATCTGAAGCTTTCTTT. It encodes CASSPDRASEAFF. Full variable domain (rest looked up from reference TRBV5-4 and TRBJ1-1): ETGVTQSPTHLIKTRGQQVTLRCSSQSGHNTVSWYQQALGQGPQFIFQYYREEENGRGNFPPRFSGLQFPNYSSELNVNALELDDSALYLCASSPDRASEAFFGQGTRLTVV.

CDR3 residues: CASSPTGWDTGELFF. The CDR3 region has the DNA TGTGCCAGCTCACCAACGGGTTGGGACACCGGGGAGCTGTTTTTT. The chain links TRBV18 to TRBJ2-2; D is unresolved. Trimming took off 2 bases at V and 3 bases at J, with 10 bases between the two ends. The CDR3 is 15 amino acids. CDR1 and CDR2 from the germline V gene are KGHSH and LQKENI.

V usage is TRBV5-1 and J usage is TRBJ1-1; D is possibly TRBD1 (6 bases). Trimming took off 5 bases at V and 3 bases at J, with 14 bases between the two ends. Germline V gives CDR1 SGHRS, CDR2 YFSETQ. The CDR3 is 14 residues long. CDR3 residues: CASRKSGGDTEAFF. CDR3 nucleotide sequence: TGCGCCAGCAGAAAGTCGGGGGGCGACACTGAAGCTTTCTTT.

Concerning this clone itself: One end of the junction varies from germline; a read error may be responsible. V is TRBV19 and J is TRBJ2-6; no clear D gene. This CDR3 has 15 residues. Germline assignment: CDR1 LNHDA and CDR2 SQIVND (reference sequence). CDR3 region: CASSTAVSGANVLTF. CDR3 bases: TGTGCCAGCAGTACCGCAGTCTCTGGGGCCAACGTCCTGACTTTC.

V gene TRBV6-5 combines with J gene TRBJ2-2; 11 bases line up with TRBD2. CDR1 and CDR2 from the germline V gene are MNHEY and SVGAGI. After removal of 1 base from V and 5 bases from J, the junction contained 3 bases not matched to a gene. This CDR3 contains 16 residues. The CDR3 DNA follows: TGTGCCAGCAGTTACTTTAGCGGGGGGGGAACCGGGGAGCTGTTTTTT. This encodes CASSYFSGGGTGELFF.

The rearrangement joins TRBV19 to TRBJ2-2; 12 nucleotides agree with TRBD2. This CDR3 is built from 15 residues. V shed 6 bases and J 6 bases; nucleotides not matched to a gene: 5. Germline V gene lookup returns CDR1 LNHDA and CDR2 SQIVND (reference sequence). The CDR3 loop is CASSRPSGRAGELFF. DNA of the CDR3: TGTGCCAGTAGCCGACCTAGCGGGAGGGCCGGGGAGCTGTTTTTT. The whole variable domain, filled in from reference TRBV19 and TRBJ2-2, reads DGGITQSPKYLFRKEGQNVTLSCEQNLNHDAMYWYRQDPGQGLRLIYYSQIVNDFQKGDIAEGYSVSREKKESFPLTVTSAQKNPTAFYLCASSRPSGRAGELFFGEGSRLTVL.

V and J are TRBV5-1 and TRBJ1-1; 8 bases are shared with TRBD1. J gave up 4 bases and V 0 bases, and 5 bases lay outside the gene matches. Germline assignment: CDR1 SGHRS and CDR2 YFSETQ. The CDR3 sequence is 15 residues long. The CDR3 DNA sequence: TGCGCCAGCAGCTTGGCAGGGGGCGTGGGCACTGAAGCTTTCTTT. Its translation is CASSLAGGVGTEAFF.

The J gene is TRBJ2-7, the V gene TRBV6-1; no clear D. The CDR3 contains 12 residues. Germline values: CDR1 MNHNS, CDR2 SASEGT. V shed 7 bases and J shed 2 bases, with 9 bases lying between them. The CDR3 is CASTPGTYEQYF. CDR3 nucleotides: TGTGCCAGCACCCCAGGAACCTACGAGCAGTACTTC.

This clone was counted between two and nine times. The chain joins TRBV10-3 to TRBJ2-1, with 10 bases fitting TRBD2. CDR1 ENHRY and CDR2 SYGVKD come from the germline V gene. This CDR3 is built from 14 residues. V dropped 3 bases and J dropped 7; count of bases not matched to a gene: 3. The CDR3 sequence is CAISDQREGNEQFF. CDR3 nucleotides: TGTGCCATCAGTGACCAGCGGGAGGGTAATGAGCAGTTCTTC.

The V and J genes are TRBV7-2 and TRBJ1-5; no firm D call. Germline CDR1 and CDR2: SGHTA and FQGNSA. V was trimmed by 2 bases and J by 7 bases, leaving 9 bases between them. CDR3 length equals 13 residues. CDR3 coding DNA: TGTGCCAGCAGCTTATTCTATAACCAGCCCCAGCATTTT. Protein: CASSLFYNQPQHF.

CDR3 DNA sequence: TGTGCCAGCTCTCGACAGGGGGGAAGAGTGAACACTGAAGCTTTCTTT. It encodes CASSRQGGRVNTEAFF. The chain carries TRBV18 and TRBJ1-1; 9 positions agree with TRBD1. The CDR3 length is 16 residues. The ends lost 6 bases at V and 0 bases at J; junction bases unmatched: 8. CDR1 KGHSH and CDR2 LQKENI come from the germline V gene.

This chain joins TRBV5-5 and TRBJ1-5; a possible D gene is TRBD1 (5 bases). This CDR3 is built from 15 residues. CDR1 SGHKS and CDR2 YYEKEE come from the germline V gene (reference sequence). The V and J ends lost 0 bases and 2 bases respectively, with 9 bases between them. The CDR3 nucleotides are TGTGCCAGCAGCTTGGAGGGGTCCCGCAATCAGCCCCAGCATTTT. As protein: CASSLEGSRNQPQHF. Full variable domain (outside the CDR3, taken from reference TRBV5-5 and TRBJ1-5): DAGVTQSPTHLIKTRGQQVTLRCSPISGHKSVSWYQQVLGQGPQFIFQYYEKEERGRGNFPDRFSARQFPNYSSELNVNALLLGDSALYLCASSLEGSRNQPQHFGDGTRLSIL.

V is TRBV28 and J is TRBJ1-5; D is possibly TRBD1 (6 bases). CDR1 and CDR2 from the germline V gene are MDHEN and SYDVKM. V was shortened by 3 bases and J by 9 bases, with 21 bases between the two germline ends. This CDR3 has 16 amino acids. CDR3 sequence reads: CASSLAKAGDLRPQHF. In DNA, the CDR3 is TGTGCCAGCAGTTTGGCGAAGGCAGGGGATCTTCGGCCCCAGCATTTT.

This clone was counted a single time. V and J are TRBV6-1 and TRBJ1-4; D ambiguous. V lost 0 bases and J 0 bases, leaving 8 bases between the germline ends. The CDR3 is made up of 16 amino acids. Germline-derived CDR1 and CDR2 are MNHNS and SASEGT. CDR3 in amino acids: CASSEAGVATNEKLFF. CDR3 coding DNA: TGTGCCAGCAGTGAAGCAGGAGTTGCAACTAATGAAAAACTGTTTTTT.

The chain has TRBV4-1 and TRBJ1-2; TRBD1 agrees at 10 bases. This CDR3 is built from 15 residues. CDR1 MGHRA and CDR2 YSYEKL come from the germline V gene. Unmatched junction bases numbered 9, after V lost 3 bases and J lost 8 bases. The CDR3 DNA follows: TGCGCCAGCAGCCATGACCCGGACAGGGGGAACGGCTACACCTTC. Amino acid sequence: CASSHDPDRGNGYTF.

CDR3 in DNA: TGCGCCAGCAGCTCGGGACTAGCGGGAGGCCGTAGCACAGATACGCAGTATTTT. This codes for CASSSGLAGGRSTDTQYF. This chain joins TRBV5-1 and TRBJ2-3; 15 nucleotides line up with TRBD2. CDR3 length: 18 amino acids. CDR1 is SGHRS, CDR2 YFSETQ, per germline. J gave up 0 bases and V 3 bases, and 5 bases lay outside the gene matches.

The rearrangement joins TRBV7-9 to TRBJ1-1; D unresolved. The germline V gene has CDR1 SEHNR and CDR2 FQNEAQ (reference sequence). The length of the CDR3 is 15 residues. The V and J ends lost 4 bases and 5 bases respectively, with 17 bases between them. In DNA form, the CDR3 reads TGTGCCAGCAGCTCCAAAGCCTTTCCGGGAACTGAAGCTTTCTTT. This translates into CASSSKAFPGTEAFF.

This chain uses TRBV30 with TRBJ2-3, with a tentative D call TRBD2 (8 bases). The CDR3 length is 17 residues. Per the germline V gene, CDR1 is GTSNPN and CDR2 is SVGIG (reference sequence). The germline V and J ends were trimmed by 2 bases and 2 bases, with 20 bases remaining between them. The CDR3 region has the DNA TGTGCCTGGAGTTCAGGGGGGCTAGCGGGTAACACAGATACGCAGTATTTT. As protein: CAWSSGGLAGNTDTQYF.

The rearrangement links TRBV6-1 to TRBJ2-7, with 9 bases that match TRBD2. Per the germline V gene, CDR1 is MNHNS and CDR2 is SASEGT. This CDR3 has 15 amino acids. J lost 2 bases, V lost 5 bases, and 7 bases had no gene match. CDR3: CASSIPAGGAYEQYF. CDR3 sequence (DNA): TGTGCCAGCAGTATACCAGCGGGAGGTGCCTACGAGCAGTACTTC.

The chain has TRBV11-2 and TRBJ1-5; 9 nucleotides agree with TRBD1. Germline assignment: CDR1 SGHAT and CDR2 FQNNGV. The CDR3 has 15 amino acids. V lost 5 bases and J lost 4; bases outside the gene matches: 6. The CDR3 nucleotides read TGTGCCAGCAGCATAACCGGGACAGGGAATCAGCCCCAGCATTTT. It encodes CASSITGTGNQPQHF.

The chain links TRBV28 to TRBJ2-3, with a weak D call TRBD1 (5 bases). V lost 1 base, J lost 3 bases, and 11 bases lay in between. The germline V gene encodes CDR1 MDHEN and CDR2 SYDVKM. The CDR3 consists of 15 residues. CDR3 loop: CASSLSRGMTDTQYF. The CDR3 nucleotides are TGTGCCAGCAGTTTATCAAGGGGCATGACAGATACGCAGTATTTT.

The CDR3 DNA is TGTGCCAGCAGGAGGGACAGGGGCGCGAACACTGAAGCTTTCTTT. It yields the protein CASRRDRGANTEAFF. V is TRBV6-4 and J is TRBJ1-1; 10 bases align to TRBD1. V was clipped by 6 bases and J by 1 base; unmatched bases: 5. The CDR3 runs to 15 residues. Germline V gene data show CDR1 as MRHNA and CDR2 as SNTAGT.

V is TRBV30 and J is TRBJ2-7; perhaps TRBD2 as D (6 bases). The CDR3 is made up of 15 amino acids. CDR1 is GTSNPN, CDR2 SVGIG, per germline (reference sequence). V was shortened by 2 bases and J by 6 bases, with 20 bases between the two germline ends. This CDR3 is CAWSPGGGALVEQYF. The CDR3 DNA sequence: TGTGCCTGGAGTCCAGGAGGCGGGGCCCTGGTCGAGCAGTACTTC.

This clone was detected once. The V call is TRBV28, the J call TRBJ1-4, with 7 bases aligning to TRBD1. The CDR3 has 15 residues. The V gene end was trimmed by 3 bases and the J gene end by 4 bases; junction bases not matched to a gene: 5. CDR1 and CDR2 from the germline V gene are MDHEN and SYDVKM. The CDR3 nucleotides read TGTGCCAGCAGTTTTACAGGGGCCGGTAATGAAAAACTGTTTTTT. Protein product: CASSFTGAGNEKLFF.

The CDR3 is CASSPVAGGETQYF. The CDR3 DNA reads as TGTGCCAGCAGCCCCGTAGCGGGAGGAGAGACCCAGTACTTC. V and J are TRBV7-6 and TRBJ2-5; TRBD2 matches 10 bases. V was clipped by 5 bases and J by 4 bases; unmatched bases: 4. The CDR3 length is 14 residues. Germline-derived CDR1 and CDR2 are SGHVS and FNYEAQ.